What follows are 9 T cell receptor beta chains derived from one specimen sequenced in a study of human T cells and chemical hapten exposure. Time point of the sample: patch test 1, 2 weeks after DPC sensitization. Described treatment: therapeutic diphenylcyclopropenone sensitization with weekly scalp DPC. MiXCR was run by TCRdb on the RACE reads, yielding one entry per CDR3 protein. The sample has around 300,000 distinct CDR3 sequences, around 7% seen once; the top ten hold around 8.4%. This specimen consisted of whole blood, obtained in connection with sensitization to the hapten diphenylcyclopropenone (DPC). Every receptor here comes from a young woman with alopecia areata. Some clones in this sample may be carry-over from other donors' samples.

This clonotype was detected many times. This chain connects TRBV19 to TRBJ1-6, with 7 bases fitting TRBD1. Germline CDR1 LNHDA, CDR2 SQIVND (reference sequence). The CDR3 contains 15 residues. Trimming cost V 6 bases and J 7 bases; bases outside gene matches: 9. The DNA of the CDR3 is TGTGCCAGTAGAGCCGGGACAGCCTTCAATTCACCCCTCCACTTT. Its translation: CASRAGTAFNSPLHF. The full variable domain, with the rest looked up from reference TRBV19 and TRBJ1-6, is DGGITQSPKYLFRKEGQNVTLSCEQNLNHDAMYWYRQDPGQGLRLIYYSQIVNDFQKGDIAEGYSVSREKKESFPLTVTSAQKNPTAFYLCASRAGTAFNSPLHFGNGTRLTVT.

The rearrangement links TRBV28 to TRBJ2-5; 14 bases are shared with TRBD2. Germline CDR1 reads MDHEN; CDR2 reads SYDVKM. This CDR3 has 17 residues. The J segment lost 8 bases and the V segment lost 3 bases, leaving 11 bases of the junction unmatched. Written as DNA, the CDR3 is TGTGCCAGCAGTTTCCGACTAGCGGGGGGGCCCAGTACAACCCAGTACTTC. It yields the protein CASSFRLAGGPSTTQYF.

This clonotype was found a few times. The chain uses TRBV6-5 and TRBJ1-5; D unclear. The CDR3 is 13 residues long. Looked up from germline, CDR1 is MNHEY and CDR2 is SVGAGI. The V and J ends lost 0 bases and 4 bases respectively, with 4 bases between them. The CDR3 DNA reads as TGTGCCAGCAGTTACTCGATTAATCAGCCCCAGCATTTT. Its translation is CASSYSINQPQHF.

The V call is TRBV12-3 or TRBV12-4, the J call TRBJ1-2, with D hard to call. Trimming cost V 5 bases and J 7 bases, with 14 bases left between them. The CDR3 loop spans 13 amino acids. CDR3 in amino acids: CASSPGTALGYTF. In nucleotides, the CDR3 is TGTGCCAGCAGTCCTGGTACGGCTCTTGGCTACACCTTC.

This clonotype was seen at least ten times. The chain combines TRBV5-1 with TRBJ1-1, with D hard to call. Between the trimmed V and J ends, which lost 5 bases and 5 bases, there was a span of 13 bases. Per the germline V gene, CDR1 is SGHRS and CDR2 is YFSETQ. CDR3 size: 13 residues. Here the CDR3 DNA reads TGCGCCAGCAGTCCGGGTCCCGGGACTGAAGCTTTCTTT. Translation: CASSPGPGTEAFF.

This clonotype was seen only a few times. This chain connects TRBV29-1 to TRBJ2-2, with D possibly being TRBD2 (6 bases). The CDR3 consists of 12 residues. Germline lookup yields CDR1 SQVTM and CDR2 ANQGSEA. V lost 6 bases and J lost 6, with 11 bases in between. Here the CDR3 reads CSVPREAGELFF. For the CDR3, the DNA is TGCAGCGTCCCTAGGGAGGCCGGGGAGCTGTTTTTT.

V and J are TRBV7-2 and TRBJ2-5, with no clear D. The CDR3 sequence is 10 residues long. From germline, CDR1 is SGHTA and CDR2 FQGNSA. V lost 3 bases and J lost 8, with 4 bases in between. Written as DNA, the CDR3 is TGTGCCAGCAGCTTGTTTACCCAGTACTTC. Amino acids: CASSLFTQYF. The variable domain in full, with the rest retrieved from reference TRBV7-2 and TRBJ2-5, is GAGVSQSPSNKVTEKGKDVELRCDPISGHTALYWYRQSLGQGLEFLIYFQGNSAPDKSGLPSDRFSAERTGGSVSTLTIQRTQQEDSAVYLCASSLFTQYFGPGTRLLVL.

This clonotype has only a few counts. Written as DNA, the CDR3 is TGTGCCAGCAGTTATACTAGCTCCTACGAGCAGTACTTC. Amino acid sequence: CASSYTSSYEQYF. V and J are TRBV6-6 and TRBJ2-7; D is possibly TRBD2 (5 bases). Germline CDR1 and CDR2: MNHNY and SVGAGI (reference sequence). The CDR3 covers 13 residues. The V end was cut by 3 bases, the J end by 0 bases, with 6 bases between.

The chain employs TRBV6-5 and TRBJ1-1; 9 nucleotides line up with TRBD1. CDR1 MNHEY and CDR2 SVGAGI come from the germline V gene. V gave up 2 bases and J gave up 7 bases; unmatched junction bases: 11. The CDR3 has 16 residues. As DNA, the CDR3 is TGTGCCAGCAGTTACCCTTCGACAGGGGGAAAGGGTGAAGCTTTCTTT. Encoded protein: CASSYPSTGGKGEAFF.